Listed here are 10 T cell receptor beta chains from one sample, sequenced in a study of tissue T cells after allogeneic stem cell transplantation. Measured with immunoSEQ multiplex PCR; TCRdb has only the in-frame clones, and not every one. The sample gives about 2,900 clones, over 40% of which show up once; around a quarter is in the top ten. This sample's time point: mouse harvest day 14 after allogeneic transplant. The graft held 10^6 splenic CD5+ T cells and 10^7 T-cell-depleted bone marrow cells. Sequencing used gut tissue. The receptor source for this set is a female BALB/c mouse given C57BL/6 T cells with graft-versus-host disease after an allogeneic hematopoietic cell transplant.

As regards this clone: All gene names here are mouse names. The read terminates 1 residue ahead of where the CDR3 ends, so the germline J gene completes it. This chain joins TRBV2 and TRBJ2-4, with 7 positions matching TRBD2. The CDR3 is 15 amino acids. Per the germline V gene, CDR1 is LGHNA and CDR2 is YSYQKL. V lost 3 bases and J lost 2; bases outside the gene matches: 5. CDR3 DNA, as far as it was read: TGTGCCAGCAGCCATCTCTGGGGGAATCAAAACACCTTGTAC. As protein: CASSHLWGNQNTLY. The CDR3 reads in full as CASSHLWGNQNTLYF.

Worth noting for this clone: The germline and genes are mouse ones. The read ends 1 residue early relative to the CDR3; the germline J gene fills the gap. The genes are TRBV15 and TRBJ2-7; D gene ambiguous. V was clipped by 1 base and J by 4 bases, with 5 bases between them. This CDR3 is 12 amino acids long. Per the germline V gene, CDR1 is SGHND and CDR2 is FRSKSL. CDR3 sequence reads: CASSLEDYEQYF. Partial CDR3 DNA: TGTGCCAGCAGTTTAGAGGATTATGAACAGTAC.

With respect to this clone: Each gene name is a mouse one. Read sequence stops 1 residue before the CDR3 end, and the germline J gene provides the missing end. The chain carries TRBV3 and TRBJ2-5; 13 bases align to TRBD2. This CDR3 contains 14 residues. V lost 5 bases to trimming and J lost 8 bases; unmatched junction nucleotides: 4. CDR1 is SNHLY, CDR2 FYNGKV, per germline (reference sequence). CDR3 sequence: CASSTGLGGPTQYF. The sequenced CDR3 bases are TGTGCCAGCAGCACCGGACTGGGGGGGCCCACCCAGTAC. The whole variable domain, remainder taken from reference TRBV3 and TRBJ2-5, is GPKVLQIPSHQIIDMGQMVTLNCDPVSNHLYFYWYKQILGQQMEFLVNFYNGKVMEKSKLFKDQFSVERPDGSYFTLKIQPTALEDSAVYFCASSTGLGGPTQYFGPGTRLLVL.

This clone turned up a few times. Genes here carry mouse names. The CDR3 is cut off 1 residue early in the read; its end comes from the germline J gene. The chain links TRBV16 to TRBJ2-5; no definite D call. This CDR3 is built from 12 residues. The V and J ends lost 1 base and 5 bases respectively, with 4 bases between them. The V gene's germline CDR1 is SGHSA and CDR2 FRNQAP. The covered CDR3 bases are TGTGCAAGCAGCTTAGTGGGAGACACCCAGTAC. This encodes CASSLVGDTQY. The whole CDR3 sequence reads CASSLVGDTQYF.

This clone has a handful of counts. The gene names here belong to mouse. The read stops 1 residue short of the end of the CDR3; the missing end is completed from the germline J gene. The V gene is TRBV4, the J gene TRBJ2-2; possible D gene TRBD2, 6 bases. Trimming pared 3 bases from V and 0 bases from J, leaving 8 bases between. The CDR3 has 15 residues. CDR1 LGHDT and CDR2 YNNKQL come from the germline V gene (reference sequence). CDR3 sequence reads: CASSYWGANTGQLYF. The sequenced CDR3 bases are TGTGCCAGCAGCTACTGGGGAGCAAACACCGGGCAGCTCTAC. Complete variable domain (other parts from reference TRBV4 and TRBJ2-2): ETAVFQTPNYHVTQVGNEVSFNCKQTLGHDTMYWYKQDSKKLLKIMFSYNNKQLIVNETVPRRFSPQSSDKAHLNLRIKSVEPEDSAVYLCASSYWGANTGQLYFGEGSKLTVL.

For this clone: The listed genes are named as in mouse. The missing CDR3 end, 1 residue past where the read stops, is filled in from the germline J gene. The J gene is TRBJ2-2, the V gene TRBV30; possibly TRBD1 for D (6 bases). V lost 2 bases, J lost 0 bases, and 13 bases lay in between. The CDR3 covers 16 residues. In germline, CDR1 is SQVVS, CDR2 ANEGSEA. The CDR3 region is CSSRPPGQTNTGQLYF. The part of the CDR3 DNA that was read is TGTAGTTCTAGACCTCCGGGACAAACAAACACCGGGCAGCTCTAC. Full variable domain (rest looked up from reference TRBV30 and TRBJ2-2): SVLLYQKPNRDICQSGTSLKIQCVADSQVVSMFWYQQFQEQSLMLMATANEGSEATYESGFTKDKFPISRPNLTFSTLTVNNARPGDSSIYFCSSRPPGQTNTGQLYFGEGSKLTVL.

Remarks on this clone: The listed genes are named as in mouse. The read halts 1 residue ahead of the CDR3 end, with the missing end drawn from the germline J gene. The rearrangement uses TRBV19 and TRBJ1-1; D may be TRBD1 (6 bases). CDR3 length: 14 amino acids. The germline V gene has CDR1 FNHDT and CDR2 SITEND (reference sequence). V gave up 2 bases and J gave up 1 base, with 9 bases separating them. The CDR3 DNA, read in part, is TGTGCCAGCAGTATCACAGGGTTAAACACAGAAGTCTTC. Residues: CASSITGLNTEVF. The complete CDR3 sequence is CASSITGLNTEVFF.

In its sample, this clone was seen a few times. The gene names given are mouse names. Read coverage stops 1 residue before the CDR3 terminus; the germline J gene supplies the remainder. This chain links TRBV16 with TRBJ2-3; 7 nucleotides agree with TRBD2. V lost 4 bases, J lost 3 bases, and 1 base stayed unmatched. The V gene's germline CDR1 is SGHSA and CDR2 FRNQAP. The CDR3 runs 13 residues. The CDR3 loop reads CASSWGGAETLYF. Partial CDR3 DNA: TGTGCAAGCAGCTGGGGGGGGGCAGAAACGCTGTAT.

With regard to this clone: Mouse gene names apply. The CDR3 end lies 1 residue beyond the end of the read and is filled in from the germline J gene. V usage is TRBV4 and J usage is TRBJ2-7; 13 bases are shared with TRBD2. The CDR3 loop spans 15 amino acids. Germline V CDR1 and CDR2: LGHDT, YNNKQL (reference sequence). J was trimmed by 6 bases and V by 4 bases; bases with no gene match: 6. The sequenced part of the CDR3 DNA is TGTGCCAGCAGCTTGGGACTGGGGGGGGCGCCTGAACAGTAC. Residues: CASSLGLGGAPEQY. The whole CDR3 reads CASSLGLGGAPEQYF.

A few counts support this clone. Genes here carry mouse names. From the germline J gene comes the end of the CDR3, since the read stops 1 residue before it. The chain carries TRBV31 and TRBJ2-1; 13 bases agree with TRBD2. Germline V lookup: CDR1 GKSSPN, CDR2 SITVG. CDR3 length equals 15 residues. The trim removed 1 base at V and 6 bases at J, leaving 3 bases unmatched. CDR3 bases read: TGTGCCTGGAGTCGGGACTGGGGGGGAAGTGCTGAGCAGTTC. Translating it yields CAWSRDWGGSAEQF. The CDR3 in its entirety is CAWSRDWGGSAEQFF.